The 30 T cell receptor beta chains reported below all come from one sample, sequenced in a study of cytomegalovirus exposure and HLA in healthy donors. The PCR made use of 60 Vbeta and 13 Jbeta primers. The data were produced by immunoSEQ multiplex PCR, yet TCRdb's version contains in-frame clones alone and is incomplete. Here the sample spans some 150,000 clones, 60% to 70% being singletons. Sequenced: PBMCs. All receptors come from a woman aged 60-75 years in good health and CMV-seropositive.

This clone was counted once. The chain carries TRBV6-1 and TRBJ2-5, with 7 nucleotides matching TRBD2. Germline V gives CDR1 MNHNS, CDR2 SASEGT. V lost 4 bases and J lost 11; bases outside the gene matches: 10. The CDR3 extends over 13 amino acids. The CDR3 protein is CASSVGTAGEQYF. DNA for the CDR3: TGTGCCAGCAGTGTGGGGACGGCGGGAGAGCAGTACTTC.

The table lists this clone with a few counts. The V and J genes are TRBV28 and TRBJ2-6; TRBD1 matches at 7 bases. This CDR3 region has 16 residues. Germline lookup yields CDR1 MDHEN and CDR2 SYDVKM. The V segment lost 6 bases and the J segment 0 bases; nucleotides outside the gene matches: 5. The CDR3 loop reads CASSTGTVSGANVLTF. The CDR3 DNA reads TGTGCCAGCAGCACCGGGACAGTCTCTGGGGCCAACGTCCTGACTTTC.

The CDR3 region is CASSLRKGATLGNTIYF. The CDR3 coding sequence is TGTGCCAGCAGCTTACGGAAGGGGGCGACTCTTGGAAACACCATATATTTT. This chain links TRBV7-2 with TRBJ1-3; TRBD1 matches at 7 bases. The germline V gene encodes CDR1 SGHTA and CDR2 FQGNSA. V trimming: 2 bases; J trimming: 3 bases; junction bases outside the gene matches: 10. The CDR3 runs 17 residues.

The chain joins TRBV28 to TRBJ2-1; 8 bases match TRBD2. V dropped 10 bases and J dropped 2; count of bases not matched to a gene: 4. CDR1 is MDHEN and CDR2 is SYDVKM in the germline V gene. The CDR3 has 13 residues. CDR3 loop: CATLAGAYNEQFF. The CDR3 coding sequence is TGTGCCACCCTAGCGGGTGCCTACAATGAGCAGTTCTTC.

This rearrangement joins TRBV18 to TRBJ2-2; D is possibly TRBD1 (6 bases). CDR1 and CDR2 from the germline V gene are KGHSH and LQKENI. The CDR3 extends over 15 amino acids. The V end lost 4 bases, the J end lost 7 bases, and 16 bases lay between the germline ends. The CDR3 DNA sequence: TGTGCCAGCTCACGTCTGACAGGCGGGCGCGGGGAGCTGTTTTTT. It specifies CASSRLTGGRGELFF.

The rearrangement uses TRBV28 and TRBJ1-5; D might be TRBD1 (6 bases). This CDR3 has 16 amino acids. Germline values: CDR1 MDHEN, CDR2 SYDVKM. The ends were cut back, 5 bases at V and 7 bases at J, with 21 bases in the middle. The CDR3 nucleotides are TGTGCCAGCAGTCCTCGGGCGGGGGCGCGACAGCAGCCCCAGCATTTT. Translation: CASSPRAGARQQPQHF.

The rearrangement joins TRBV10-3 to TRBJ1-2; D is unresolved. V shed 5 bases and J shed 4 bases, with 14 bases lying between them. The CDR3 is 14 residues long. Germline-derived CDR1 and CDR2 are ENHRY and SYGVKD. CDR3 residues: CAISTARGGYGYTF. Written as DNA, the CDR3 is TGTGCCATCAGTACAGCCCGGGGAGGCTATGGCTACACCTTC.

The CDR3 loop reads CASSQDRGEAFF. The DNA of the CDR3 is TGTGCCAGCTCACAGGACAGGGGTGAAGCTTTCTTT. The chain links TRBV18 to TRBJ1-1; 9 bases match TRBD1. This CDR3 comprises 12 residues. The V gene end was trimmed by 4 bases and the J gene end by 7 bases; junction bases not matched to a gene: 1. Per germline, CDR1 KGHSH and CDR2 LQKENI.

This clone was detected a few times. The chain recombines TRBV5-1 with TRBJ2-7, with D tentatively TRBD1 (6 bases). CDR1 and CDR2 (germline): SGHRS, YFSETQ. The CDR3 consists of 13 residues. The germline V and J ends were trimmed by 2 bases and 4 bases, with 10 bases remaining between them. The CDR3 reads CASSFGQLYEQYF. The CDR3 coding sequence is TGCGCCAGCAGCTTCGGACAGTTATACGAGCAGTACTTC.

In this sample, this clone turned up once. This chain links TRBV29-1 with TRBJ2-7; no definite D call. This CDR3 spans 11 amino acids. V was shortened by 1 base and J by 3 bases, with 4 bases between the two germline ends. Germline loops: CDR1 SQVTM, CDR2 ANQGSEA. CDR3 DNA sequence: TGCAGCGTTGAAGTACTCTACGAGCAGTACTTC. This sequence encodes CSVEVLYEQYF.

V usage is TRBV15 and J usage is TRBJ2-3; D gene ambiguous. This CDR3 comprises 14 residues. Germline CDR1 is LNHNV and CDR2 is YYDKDF (reference sequence). The V end was cut by 0 bases, the J end by 3 bases, with 7 bases between. The CDR3, as DNA: TGTGCCACCAGCAGAGAATCGAGGACAGATACGCAGTATTTT. This translates into CATSRESRTDTQYF.

This rearrangement joins TRBV7-2 to TRBJ2-2; tentatively, D is TRBD1 (6 bases). The V end lost 5 bases, the J end lost 5 bases, and 15 bases lay between the germline ends. This CDR3 spans 15 amino acids. Germline V CDR1 and CDR2: SGHTA, FQGNSA. The CDR3 sequence is CASSATGSGTGELFF. In DNA form, the CDR3 reads TGTGCCAGCAGCGCCACAGGGTCGGGAACCGGGGAGCTGTTTTTT.

The chain recombines TRBV9 with TRBJ2-1, with 15 positions matching TRBD2. Germline V CDR1 and CDR2: SGDLS, YYNGEE. The V gene end was trimmed by 6 bases and the J gene end by 8 bases; junction bases not matched to a gene: 12. The CDR3 covers 17 residues. CDR3 sequence: CASTDREGLAGGHEQFF. In DNA, the CDR3 is TGTGCCAGCACCGACCGGGAAGGACTAGCGGGAGGGCATGAGCAGTTCTTC. Full variable domain (remainder filled in from reference TRBV9 and TRBJ2-1): DSGVTQTPKHLITATGQRVTLRCSPRSGDLSVYWYQQSLDQGLQFLIQYYNGEERAKGNILERFSAQQFPDLHSELNLSSLELGDSALYFCASTDREGLAGGHEQFFGPGTRLTVL.

The gene calls are TRBV27 and TRBJ2-3, with D unclear. The CDR3 contains 13 residues. CDR1 MNHEY and CDR2 SMNVEV come from the germline V gene (reference sequence). Trimming left V 3 bases short and J 8 bases short, with 12 bases between. The CDR3 DNA sequence: TGTGCCAGCAGTTTGAACTTACGCACTACGCAGTATTTT. This sequence encodes CASSLNLRTTQYF.

V and J are TRBV6-6 and TRBJ2-4; 7 nucleotides line up with TRBD2. V shed 0 bases and J 3 bases; nucleotides not matched to a gene: 2. Germline V gene sequence: CDR1 MNHNY, CDR2 SVGAGI (reference sequence). The CDR3 spans 15 residues. For the CDR3, the DNA is TGTGCCAGCAGTTACTCAAGCGGGATCAAAAACATTCAGTACTTC. The encoded protein is CASSYSSGIKNIQYF.

This clone showed up just a few times. The V call is TRBV11-2, the J call TRBJ1-2; no reliable D call. The germline CDR1 and CDR2 sequences are SGHAT and FQNNGV. CDR3 size: 15 residues. V dropped 5 bases and J dropped 2 bases, with 15 bases sitting between them. DNA of the CDR3: TGTGCCAGCAGCACACAAGGAGGCTGGAACTATGGCTACACCTTC. It codes for CASSTQGGWNYGYTF.

This clone was seen a handful of times. V is TRBV5-6 and J is TRBJ1-2; D is possibly TRBD1 (5 bases). CDR1 is SGHDT and CDR2 is YYEEEE in the germline V gene. The germline V and J ends were trimmed by 4 bases and 6 bases, with 13 bases remaining between them. This CDR3 is 13 amino acids long. In DNA, the CDR3 is TGTGCCAGCAGCACACAGGTTCGGGATGGCTACACCTTC. Protein: CASSTQVRDGYTF.

This clone was seen only a few times. V gene TRBV19 combines with J gene TRBJ2-1; the match to TRBD2 covers 10 bases. CDR1 is LNHDA and CDR2 is SQIVND in the germline V gene (reference sequence). Germline trimming cut 3 bases from V and 3 bases from J; bases unmatched to any gene: 2. The CDR3 contains 15 residues. CDR3 amino acids: CASSILAGDYNEQFF. CDR3 in DNA: TGTGCCAGTAGTATCCTAGCGGGGGACTACAATGAGCAGTTCTTC.

V is TRBV18 and J is TRBJ2-5, with TRBD2 as a possible D gene (6 bases). The CDR3 totals 15 residues. Germline-derived CDR1 and CDR2 are KGHSH and LQKENI. V lost 2 bases and J 11 bases, leaving 21 bases between the germline ends. Here the CDR3 DNA reads TGTGCCAGCTCACCAAGAATGGGGGTAGGAGGGGAGCAGTACTTC. This gives the protein CASSPRMGVGGEQYF.

This clone was seen more than once but under ten times. The chain links TRBV5-6 to TRBJ2-7; TRBD1 matches at 9 bases. CDR3 length: 15 amino acids. V gave up 3 bases and J gave up 3 bases; unmatched junction bases: 7. CDR1 SGHDT and CDR2 YYEEEE come from the germline V gene. CDR3 loop: CASSSGTGIVYEQYF. The CDR3 coding sequence is TGTGCCAGCAGCTCCGGGACAGGGATTGTCTACGAGCAGTACTTC.

V is TRBV7-2 and J is TRBJ2-2; no reliable D call. V shed 0 bases and J shed 5 bases, with 10 bases lying between them. This CDR3 spans 15 amino acids. CDR1 is SGHTA and CDR2 is FQGNSA in the germline V gene. CDR3 sequence (DNA): TGTGCCAGCAGCTTAGCGGGCCGGAATACCGGGGAGCTGTTTTTT. Its protein product is CASSLAGRNTGELFF.

The genes are TRBV7-9 and TRBJ2-3; D is perhaps TRBD2 (6 bases). Trimming removed 1 base from V and 8 bases from J, with 13 bases in between. The length of the CDR3 is 14 residues. From germline, CDR1 is SEHNR and CDR2 FQNEAQ (reference sequence). CDR3 sequence reads: CASSLEQLGGTQYF. The DNA for the CDR3 is TGTGCCAGCAGCTTAGAACAGCTGGGGGGTACGCAGTATTTT.

This chain joins TRBV4-2 and TRBJ2-1; the match to TRBD1 covers 8 bases. This CDR3 is 15 amino acids long. CDR1 and CDR2 from the germline V gene are LGHNA and YNFKEQ. Unmatched junction bases numbered 5, after V lost 1 base and J lost 6 bases. The CDR3, as DNA: TGTGCCAGCAGCCAAGTTGGGGACAGGATCAATGAGCAGTTCTTC. It encodes CASSQVGDRINEQFF.

The chain joins TRBV18 to TRBJ2-7, with 11 bases identical to TRBD2. J was trimmed by 3 bases and V by 5 bases; bases with no gene match: 3. Germline V CDR1 and CDR2: KGHSH, LQKENI. The CDR3 consists of 14 residues. The CDR3 sequence is CASSVTSGSYEQYF. CDR3 in DNA: TGTGCCAGCTCAGTTACTAGCGGGAGCTACGAGCAGTACTTC.

The chain is built from TRBV9 and TRBJ2-2; 9 bases line up with TRBD2. Germline lookup yields CDR1 SGDLS and CDR2 YYNGEE. J was trimmed by 3 bases and V by 0 bases; bases with no gene match: 9. The CDR3 runs to 18 residues. The CDR3 protein is CASSVGGVAGVHTGELFF. The DNA of the CDR3 is TGTGCCAGCAGCGTAGGAGGGGTAGCGGGAGTTCACACCGGGGAGCTGTTTTTT.

CDR3 nucleotides: TGTGCCAGCAGCCAAGTCGGAGGGGGCCACGAGCAGTACTTC. Translating gives CASSQVGGGHEQYF. The chain links TRBV4-2 to TRBJ2-7; a possible D gene is TRBD1 (7 bases). V was clipped by 1 base and J by 5 bases, with 12 bases between them. CDR3 length: 14 amino acids. Germline loops: CDR1 LGHNA, CDR2 YNFKEQ.

The chain joins TRBV9 to TRBJ1-2; tentative D call: TRBD1 (6 bases). V lost 0 bases and J 5 bases, leaving 14 bases between the germline ends. Germline V gene data show CDR1 as SGDLS and CDR2 as YYNGEE. The CDR3 is made up of 15 amino acids. The CDR3, as DNA: TGTGCCAGCAGCGTAGGGCGGGCAGGGGATTATGGCTACACCTTC. This sequence encodes CASSVGRAGDYGYTF. The whole variable domain, filled in from reference TRBV9 and TRBJ1-2, reads DSGVTQTPKHLITATGQRVTLRCSPRSGDLSVYWYQQSLDQGLQFLIQYYNGEERAKGNILERFSAQQFPDLHSELNLSSLELGDSALYFCASSVGRAGDYGYTFGSGTRLTVV.

V gene TRBV5-4 combines with J gene TRBJ1-1, with 11 positions matching TRBD1. Per germline, CDR1 SGHNT and CDR2 YYREEE (reference sequence). V shed 4 bases, J shed 1 base, and the junction held 6 bases outside the gene matches. The CDR3 spans 16 residues. DNA for the CDR3: TGTGCCAGCAGCAGCCGGACAGGGGGCCAGAACACTGAAGCTTTCTTT. Residues: CASSSRTGGQNTEAFF.

The chain recombines TRBV5-1 with TRBJ2-2; the D gene is possibly TRBD2 (5 bases). The germline gives CDR1 SGHRS, CDR2 YFSETQ. V lost 0 bases to trimming and J lost 5 bases, with 11 bases between them. CDR3 length: 15 amino acids. The CDR3 coding sequence is TGCGCCAGCAGCTTGGCTCTAGCAGGAACCGGGGAGCTGTTTTTT. It codes for CASSLALAGTGELFF. Based on the CDR3 plus reference TRBV5-1 and TRBJ2-2, the full variable domain is KAGVTQTPRYLIKTRGQQVTLSCSPISGHRSVSWYQQTPGQGLQFLFEYFSETQRNKGNFPGRFSGRQFSNSRSEMNVSTLELGDSALYLCASSLALAGTGELFFGEGSRLTVL.

The chain couples TRBV7-3 to TRBJ2-1, with 7 bases identical to TRBD1. The germline CDR1 and CDR2 sequences are SGHTA and FQGTGA. The CDR3 is 15 amino acids. V was clipped by 5 bases and J by 4 bases; unmatched bases: 8. In nucleotides, the CDR3 is TGTGCCAGCAGCGTAGACAGGGCCGGATACAATGAGCAGTTCTTC. It yields the protein CASSVDRAGYNEQFF.